This TCR beta chain was recovered during a study of blood T cell repertoires in COVID-19 (dated by TCRdb to 2019 to 2021). Concerning the study at large: Samples covering the acute and convalescent phases of COVID-19 were provided by collaborators in the United States, Italy and Spain. The samples were drawn from two sources: the first 160 participants of the ongoing ImmuneRACE study, and over 1,000 subjects contributed by 6 global collaborators. HLA class I and class II types, where available, came from metadata supplied by the sample provider rather than from assay-based typing. The prospective study material was composed of cDNA or gDNA derived from T cells, B-cell-depleted T cells, or PBMCs. The dataset comprised deeply sampled blood TCRbeta repertoires from subjects exposed to, actively infected with, or recovered from COVID-19. The repertoires were made available in a free public database intended to serve as a resource for research on the immune response to SARS-CoV-2. Sample metadata almost always included a de-identified subject ID, COVID-19 status, age in years and sex. The study at large found these results: How much clinical and demographic metadata was included differed by source and by participant, and the metadata was provided uncurated.

In Seattle, one collaborating source enrolled patients while the infection was active and tracked those patients longitudinally over the course of disease. Collaborating institutions collected whole blood in K2EDTA tubes following their own protocols. For TCRbeta analysis, collaborators shipped samples in one of three forms: frozen whole blood, isolated PBMCs, or DNA extracted from either of those sample types. TCRbeta CDR3 regions were amplified from genomic DNA by means of the immunoSEQ Assay, a bias-controlled multiplex PCR. The authors' analysis ran thus. Within the assay, amplification of reference gene primers was used to estimate how many nucleated cells each sample contained. Sequence reads were collapsed and filtered to measure the absolute abundance of every unique TCRbeta CDR3 rearrangement. For each sample, productive Simpson clonality was calculated as the square root of Simpson's diversity index over productive rearrangements. TCRdb re-hosts the immuneACCESS table, in-frame sequences only. Its copies lack some clones; in the studies checked, an unresolved V gene accounts for under half of them, and the cause for the rest is not known. The V and J calls and clone size are taken from that table; D and trimming were inferred from the DNA. Recorded for this sample are around 49,000 clones; 85% to 95% of them occurred a single time. The top ten hold 1% of the sample.

As to this clone: There is no known antigen for this receptor. Nothing much larger sits one base from this clone, and base qualities are not available.

Including cysteine and phenylalanine, the CDR3 has 14 amino acids. CDR3 DNA is the only sequence kept; it has 42 bases, read in frame from the first base. CDR1 SGHRS and CDR2 YFSETQ were looked up in the germline V gene. V is reduced by 0 bases and J by 0 bases, leaving a spacing of 6 bases between them. The source is a man in his fifties or sixties with COVID-19, enrolled during active disease. The sample comprised peripheral blood. The chain links TRBV5-1 with TRBJ2-5, with TRBD2 tentatively as D gene (5 bases match). The nucleotide sequence reads TGCGCCAGCAGCTTGGCCGGGGACCAAGAGACCCAGTACTTC. It translates as CASSLAGDQETQYF.